What follows are 32 T cell receptor beta chains derived from one specimen sequenced in a study of T cells in Graves' hyperthyroidism and ophthalmopathy. RNA transcripts yielded amplified TCR beta CDR3 regions. TCR CDR3 regions were first amplified by RT-PCR with HTBI primers. TCRdb redid the calling of the multiplex PCR reads with MiXCR, one entry per CDR3 protein. Of hundreds of thousands of distinct CDR3 sequences in the sample, under 15% were seen once. Material: blood. The receptors shown here come from a woman aged 35 to 49 with Graves' ophthalmopathy.

This clonotype was found many times. The chain links TRBV24-1 to TRBJ1-1, with D unresolved. This CDR3 has 15 amino acids. V dropped 5 bases and J dropped 5 bases, with 17 bases sitting between them. Per germline, CDR1 KGHDR and CDR2 SFDVKD. CDR3: CATSASDHTGTEAFF. CDR3 in DNA: TGTGCCACCAGTGCCTCGGATCATACGGGAACTGAAGCTTTCTTT.

This clonotype was counted at least ten times. The V gene is TRBV20-1, the J gene TRBJ2-4, with D tentatively TRBD1 (6 bases). V was clipped by 1 base and J by 7 bases, with 11 bases between them. Per the germline V gene, CDR1 is DFQATT and CDR2 is SNEGSKA (reference sequence). This CDR3 has 13 residues. This CDR3 reads CSARGAGANIQYF. CDR3 DNA sequence: TGCAGTGCTAGAGGGGCAGGGGCTAACATTCAGTACTTC.

Many counts were recorded for this clonotype. The gene calls are TRBV12-3 or TRBV12-4 and TRBJ2-7; D uncertain. Trimming shortened V by 1 base and J by 6 bases, and 7 bases separated the two germline ends. The CDR3 is made up of 12 amino acids. The CDR3 spells CASSLGPFEQYF. CDR3 DNA sequence: TGTGCCAGCAGTTTAGGGCCGTTCGAGCAGTACTTC.

This clonotype was seen many times. The gene calls are TRBV19 and TRBJ1-3; D gene unclear. Germline V gives CDR1 LNHDA, CDR2 SQIVND (reference sequence). With 7 bases removed from V and 4 bases from J, the gap between germline ends came to 8 bases. The CDR3 contains 12 residues. The CDR3 sequence is CASKGGGNTIYF. The CDR3 DNA follows: TGTGCCAGTAAGGGTGGAGGAAACACCATATATTTT. The variable domain in full, with the rest retrieved from reference TRBV19 and TRBJ1-3, is DGGITQSPKYLFRKEGQNVTLSCEQNLNHDAMYWYRQDPGQGLRLIYYSQIVNDFQKGDIAEGYSVSREKKESFPLTVTSAQKNPTAFYLCASKGGGNTIYFGEGSWLTVV.

This clonotype was observed many times. The rearrangement links TRBV20-1 to TRBJ1-1; TRBD1 might be the D (5 bases). Per germline, CDR1 DFQATT and CDR2 SNEGSKA (reference sequence). The CDR3 totals 13 residues. Trimming took off 0 bases at V and 7 bases at J, with 12 bases between the two ends. CDR3 sequence reads: CSARDGGASEAFF. The DNA of the CDR3 is TGCAGTGCTAGAGACGGGGGAGCGAGTGAAGCTTTCTTT.

The rearrangement links TRBV5-1 to TRBJ2-5; TRBD2 matches at 9 bases. Looked up from germline, CDR1 is SGHRS and CDR2 is YFSETQ. This CDR3 is built from 15 residues. The V gene end was trimmed by 5 bases and the J gene end by 5 bases; junction bases not matched to a gene: 10. CDR3 DNA: TGCGCCAGCAGTCTGCCCGGACTAGCGTTGGAGACCCAGTACTTC. It specifies CASSLPGLALETQYF. Variable domain in full (rest from reference TRBV5-1 and TRBJ2-5): KAGVTQTPRYLIKTRGQQVTLSCSPISGHRSVSWYQQTPGQGLQFLFEYFSETQRNKGNFPGRFSGRQFSNSRSEMNVSTLELGDSALYLCASSLPGLALETQYFGPGTRLLVL.

V usage is TRBV14 and J usage is TRBJ1-1; D is uncertain. Germline lookup yields CDR1 SGHDN and CDR2 FVKESK. V was cut by 6 bases and J by 6 bases, with 23 bases left in between. The CDR3 contains 16 residues. This chain's CDR3 is CASRPAEGTLMAEAFF. In nucleotides, the CDR3 is TGTGCCAGCAGGCCAGCCGAGGGAACCCTTATGGCTGAAGCTTTCTTT.

This clonotype has at least ten counts. The V gene is TRBV10-3, the J gene TRBJ1-1; D is unclear. The V gene lost 10 bases and the J gene lost 5 bases, with 17 bases spanning the gap. The CDR3 spans 13 residues. The germline V gene encodes CDR1 ENHRY and CDR2 SYGVKD. The CDR3 region has the DNA TGTGCCACAAGGGTGGCCTTGGAGACTGAAGCTTTCTTT. Protein sequence: CATRVALETEAFF.

The chain's CDR3 is CASRPRQMNTEAFF. The CDR3 region has the DNA TGTGCCAGCAGACCCCGACAAATGAACACTGAAGCTTTCTTT. This chain joins TRBV7-2 and TRBJ1-1; unclear D gene. Per germline, CDR1 SGHTA and CDR2 FQGNSA. Trimming pared 6 bases from V and 0 bases from J, leaving 11 bases between. CDR3 length equals 14 residues.

This clonotype was observed many times. A junction end diverges from the germline sequence, so it may reflect a read error. This chain connects TRBV12-5 to TRBJ2-7, with unresolved D. The CDR3 is 15 amino acids. Germline V gives CDR1 LGHNT, CDR2 FRNRAP. In DNA, the CDR3 is TGTGCTAGTGGTTTGGATTCAGGAGCAGAATTCCTCGAAGTCTTC. Its protein product is CASGLDSGAEFLEVF.

This clonotype was observed many times. This chain joins TRBV12-5 and TRBJ1-1, with D tentatively TRBD1 (6 bases). The CDR3 is 14 residues long. Deletions cut 7 bases from V and 4 bases from J, with 16 bases between. CDR1 LGHNT and CDR2 FRNRAP come from the germline V gene. The CDR3 DNA is TGTGCTAGTGCTTGGAGGGGGGTGGGCACTGAAGCTTTCTTT. It specifies CASAWRGVGTEAFF. Filled out from reference TRBV12-5 and TRBJ1-1, the complete variable domain reads DARVTQTPRHKVTEMGQEVTMRCQPILGHNTVFWYRQTMMQGLELLAYFRNRAPLDDSGMPKDRFSAEMPDATLATLKIQPSEPRDSAVYFCASAWRGVGTEAFFGQGTRLTVV.

There are many counts of this clonotype. The chain has TRBV6-1 and TRBJ1-1; D unclear. Per germline, CDR1 MNHNS and CDR2 SASEGT. The CDR3 consists of 13 residues. V gave up 2 bases and J gave up 1 base, with 5 bases separating them. CDR3 residues: CASSERGNTEAFF. CDR3 in DNA: TGTGCCAGCAGTGAAAGAGGGAACACTGAAGCTTTCTTT.

This clonotype was picked up many times. The rearrangement links TRBV12-3 or TRBV12-4 to TRBJ2-5, with TRBD2 matching 7 bases. This CDR3 comprises 13 residues. J was trimmed by 5 bases and V by 5 bases; bases with no gene match: 5. Here the CDR3 reads CASSSGIRETQYF. The CDR3 bases are TGTGCCAGCAGTAGCGGGATAAGGGAGACCCAGTACTTC.

The J gene is TRBJ1-2, the V gene TRBV19, with 11 bases identical to TRBD1. Germline loops: CDR1 LNHDA, CDR2 SQIVND (reference sequence). V trimming: 11 bases; J trimming: 3 bases; junction bases outside the gene matches: 8. The CDR3 length is 14 residues. CDR3 nucleotides: TGTGCCTCGTCCGGGACAGGGGGAGACTATGGCTACACCTTC. The encoded protein is CASSGTGGDYGYTF.

This chain joins TRBV19 and TRBJ1-1; a possible D gene is TRBD1 (5 bases). The CDR3 totals 18 residues. V was pared by 1 base and J by 0 bases, with 18 bases between. Germline loops: CDR1 LNHDA, CDR2 SQIVND (reference sequence). The CDR3 coding sequence is TGTGCCAGTAGTATAGTTGGGGCAGGGTATGGAATGAACACTGAAGCTTTCTTT. This codes for CASSIVGAGYGMNTEAFF.

The rearrangement uses TRBV7-2 and TRBJ2-7, with D perhaps TRBD2 (5 bases). Trimming shortened V by 1 base and J by 9 bases, and 16 bases separated the two germline ends. This CDR3 comprises 14 residues. The germline gives CDR1 SGHTA, CDR2 FQGNSA. The CDR3 is CASSLEAAARAQYF. DNA of the CDR3: TGTGCCAGCAGCTTAGAGGCGGCCGCGAGGGCGCAGTACTTC.

The chain couples TRBV7-9 to TRBJ2-5, with 9 bases fitting TRBD2. There are 16 residues in the CDR3. Germline CDR1 and CDR2: SEHNR and FQNEAQ (reference sequence). V gave up 3 bases and J gave up 1 base; unmatched junction bases: 6. The DNA of the CDR3 is TGTGCCAGCAGCTTGGGGCTAGCGGGAACCCAAGAGACCCAGTACTTC. Its translation is CASSLGLAGTQETQYF.

This clonotype has a count of ten or more. The CDR3 sequence is CASSPAGGAAAGDTQYF. CDR3 DNA sequence: TGTGCCAGCAGCCCAGCGGGAGGCGCGGCTGCTGGGGATACGCAGTATTTT. The chain is built from TRBV6-6 and TRBJ2-3, with TRBD2 matching over 9 bases. The CDR3 covers 17 residues. J gave up 6 bases and V 6 bases, and 16 bases lay outside the gene matches. Germline CDR1 reads MNHNY; CDR2 reads SVGAGI (reference sequence).

This clonotype was counted at least ten times. The V and J genes are TRBV6-4 and TRBJ2-2; 8 bases are shared with TRBD2. The V gene end was trimmed by 8 bases and the J gene end by 6 bases; junction bases not matched to a gene: 20. The CDR3 runs to 18 residues. The germline V gene encodes CDR1 MRHNA and CDR2 SNTAGT. Here the CDR3 DNA reads TGTGCCAGCCAGGACAGATTCCTAGCGGGCTCGAGGGCCGGGGAGCTGTTTTTT. It yields the protein CASQDRFLAGSRAGELFF.

This clonotype has ten or more counts. J is TRBJ2-7 and V is TRBV24-1, with D unresolved. Germline loops: CDR1 KGHDR, CDR2 SFDVKD. V was trimmed by 4 bases and J by 3 bases, leaving 15 bases between them. The CDR3 is 15 amino acids. CDR3 protein: CATSDPIRTRYEQYF. Written as DNA, the CDR3 is TGTGCCACCAGTGACCCGATTCGGACCCGCTACGAGCAGTACTTC.

This clonotype has a count of ten or more. J is TRBJ2-4 and V is TRBV2; 7 nucleotides line up with TRBD1. There are 15 residues in the CDR3. V trimming: 5 bases; J trimming: 0 bases; junction bases outside the gene matches: 4. The germline V gene has CDR1 SNHLY and CDR2 FYNNEI. The CDR3, as DNA: TGTGCCAGCAGTCGGGACAGCCAAGCCAAAAACATTCAGTACTTC. It codes for CASSRDSQAKNIQYF.

This clonotype has ten or more counts. The J gene is TRBJ1-6, the V gene TRBV6-1, with D unresolved. Deletions cut 4 bases from V and 7 bases from J, with 20 bases between. Germline CDR1 is MNHNS and CDR2 is SASEGT. The CDR3 extends over 17 amino acids. DNA of the CDR3: TGTGCCAGCAGTGTTTACACTTTTGGGCAGAACAATTCACCCCTCCACTTT. Translated, it gives CASSVYTFGQNNSPLHF.

In the case of this clonotype: A much larger clone lies one base from this, so it may be a read error. This chain links TRBV19 with TRBJ2-2; D not resolved. This CDR3 region has 13 residues. The germline gives CDR1 LNHDA, CDR2 SQIVND (reference sequence). This CDR3 is CVSKGGNTGELFF. In nucleotides, the CDR3 is TGTGTCAGTAAAGGTGGGAACACCGGGGAGCTGTTTTTT.

The chain carries TRBV19 and TRBJ1-1; unclear D gene. CDR1 is LNHDA and CDR2 is SQIVND in the germline V gene (reference sequence). There are 12 residues in the CDR3. V was clipped by 3 bases and J by 10 bases, with 12 bases between them. The DNA of the CDR3 is TGTGCCAGTAGTATGGTGGGGTTGGCAGCTTTCTTT. The encoded protein is CASSMVGLAAFF.

This clonotype was seen repeatedly, ten times or more. The rearrangement joins TRBV6-2 or TRBV6-3 to TRBJ2-5; 7 bases fit TRBD1. CDR3 length equals 15 residues. The ends lost 5 bases at V and 2 bases at J; junction bases unmatched: 8. Per germline, CDR1 MNHEY and CDR2 SVGEGT. The CDR3 sequence is CASSVRGQQQETQYF. As DNA, the CDR3 is TGTGCCAGCAGTGTACGGGGACAGCAGCAAGAGACCCAGTACTTC.

The chain carries TRBV10-1 and TRBJ2-7, with 11 bases fitting TRBD2. CDR3 length equals 16 residues. Trimming removed 5 bases from V and 4 bases from J; junction bases left unmatched: 10. The germline V gene encodes CDR1 WNHNN and CDR2 SYGVQD (reference sequence). Here the CDR3 DNA reads TGCGCCAGCAGTTTTGGACTAGCGGGTTGGGATTACGAGCAGTACTTC. It is translated as CASSFGLAGWDYEQYF.

This clonotype occurred many times. The chain links TRBV20-1 to TRBJ2-7; possible D gene TRBD1, 6 bases. This CDR3 is built from 14 residues. V was cut by 6 bases and J by 3 bases, with 18 bases left in between. CDR1 and CDR2 from the germline V gene are DFQATT and SNEGSKA (reference sequence). The CDR3 DNA is TGCAGTGCGGGTTTCGCACAGGGACGCTACGAGCAGTACTTC. It yields the protein CSAGFAQGRYEQYF.

At least ten counts were recorded for this clonotype. CDR3 bases: TGTGCCAGCAGCTTAGGAACTAGCGGGATCCCCTACGAGCAGTACTTC. Amino acid sequence: CASSLGTSGIPYEQYF. The V and J genes are TRBV7-8 and TRBJ2-7; 10 bases agree with TRBD2. CDR1 is SGHVS, CDR2 FQNEAQ, per germline. This CDR3 has 16 residues. Trimming removed 1 base from V and 2 bases from J; junction bases left unmatched: 5.

This clonotype was seen repeatedly, ten times or more. V gene TRBV7-8 combines with J gene TRBJ2-7, with D possibly TRBD1 on 6 matching bases. This CDR3 is 14 amino acids long. Germline CDR1 SGHVS, CDR2 FQNEAQ. Trimming stripped 1 base from V and 3 bases from J, with 10 bases between. The CDR3 DNA reads as TGTGCCAGCAGCTTAGGGAACAGGGACTACGAGCAGTACTTC. It codes for CASSLGNRDYEQYF.

This clonotype occurred many times. V usage is TRBV7-9 and J usage is TRBJ2-5, with D unclear. Germline V CDR1 and CDR2: SEHNR, FQNEAQ (reference sequence). CDR3 length: 15 residues. V lost 4 bases, J lost 2 bases, and 14 bases lay in between. CDR3 region: CASSSAGLRQETQYF. For the CDR3, the DNA is TGTGCCAGCAGCTCGGCCGGCCTAAGACAAGAGACCCAGTACTTC.

This clonotype was detected ten times or more. The gene calls are TRBV7-9 and TRBJ2-7, with 7 nucleotides matching TRBD1. The ends lost 5 bases at V and 5 bases at J; junction bases unmatched: 9. CDR1 and CDR2 from the germline V gene are SEHNR and FQNEAQ (reference sequence). The CDR3 is made up of 14 amino acids. Here the CDR3 DNA reads TGTGCCAGCAGCCTTACAGGGGATCATCACGAGCAGTACTTC. Amino acids: CASSLTGDHHEQYF.

This clonotype was counted ten times or more. The V gene is TRBV24-1, the J gene TRBJ2-2, with D hard to call. The CDR3 consists of 13 residues. Trimming shortened V by 5 bases and J by 5 bases, and 8 bases separated the two germline ends. Germline CDR1 is KGHDR and CDR2 is SFDVKD. CDR3 DNA: TGTGCCACCAGTGTATCTAGTACCGGGGAGCTGTTTTTT. It yields the protein CATSVSSTGELFF.